This is a list of T cell receptor beta chains from one sample in a study of metastatic and nonmetastatic thyroid tumors. TCRdb reassembled clones from the PCR reads with MiXCR. The data show more than 20,000 clones, more than 15% seen once. Sequenced: adjacent normal tissue. The receptors derive from a male donor with papillary thyroid cancer or a benign thyroid nodule (not recorded which). Some clones in this sample may be carry-over from other donors' samples. Both conserved end residues are part of each CDR3. The D gene is left open where the match is weak. For some rows the clone size is stated as once, few or many, or as a class when expanded; others skip it.

.	TRBV5-6	TRBJ2-7	.	CASSNREIPYEQSF	TGTGCCAGCAGCAACCGGGAAATCCCCTACGAGCAGTCCTTC
many	TRBV20-1	TRBJ2-3	TRBD2	CSARDEWGGLAGADTQYF	TGCAGTGCTAGAGATGAATGGGGAGGACTAGCGGGAGCGGATACGCAGTATTTT
.	TRBV10-1	TRBJ2-3	TRBD2	CASSEQKRGGDTQYF	TGCGCCAGCAGTGAGCAAAAGCGGGGGGGAGATACGCAGTATTTT
.	TRBV20-1	TRBJ1-5	.	CSARDEERWPEPQHF	TGCAGTGCTAGGGATGAGGAGCGGTGGCCGGAGCCCCAGCATTTT
.	TRBV9	TRBJ2-2	TRBD1	CASSVGRDRGITGDLFF	TGTGCCAGCAGCGTAGGGCGGGACAGGGGTATTACCGGGGATCTTTTTTTT
many	TRBV7-2	TRBJ2-5	TRBD1	CASSQQGARETQYF	TGTGCCAGCAGCCAACAGGGGGCGCGGGAGACCCAGTACTTC
few	TRBV7-2	TRBJ1-1	.	CASSLSRGLTTEAFF	TGTGCCAGCAGCTTATCGAGGGGGTTGACGACTGAAGCTTTCTTT
.	TRBV28	TRBJ2-5	.	CASSSVITGVGETRYF	TGTGCCAGCAGTTCGGTCATAACGGGGGTAGGGGAGACCCGGTACTTC
.	TRBV6-1	TRBJ1-2	.	CASSSSTGFSYVYTF	TGTGCCAGCAGTTCCAGTACAGGGTTTAGCTATGTCTACACCTTC
many	TRBV4-2	TRBJ2-1	TRBD2	CASSHGTIPNEQFF	TGTGCCAGCAGCCATGGGACTATACCTAATGAGCAGTTCTTC
many	TRBV5-1	TRBJ2-5	.	CASSPGAARETQYF	TGCGCCAGCAGCCCAGGCGCGGCTCGGGAGACCCAGTACTTC
many	TRBV9	TRBJ1-5	.	CASSAEGSGNQPQHF	TGTGCCAGCAGCGCGGAGGGATCGGGCAATCAGCCCCAGCATTTT
many	TRBV2	TRBJ2-6	.	CASRVGGSSGANVLTF	TGTGCCAGCAGGGTGGGGGGCTCCTCTGGGGCCAACGTCCTGACTTTC
many	TRBV2	TRBJ2-3	TRBD2	CASSETPGLVVDTQYF	TGTGCCAGCAGTGAAACACCGGGACTAGTTGTTGATACGCAGTATTTT
medium-sized	TRBV5-1	TRBJ2-7	.	CASSLGAVSYEQYF	TGCGCCAGCAGCTTAGGGGCCGTCTCCTACGAGCAGTACTTC
.	TRBV7-6	TRBJ1-5	.	CASSLGGGGQPQHF	TGTGCCAGCAGCCTGGGGGGGGGAGGTCAGCCCCAGCACTTT
few	TRBV20-1	TRBJ2-7	.	CSANWEMGPAYEQYF	TGCAGTGCTAACTGGGAGATGGGGCCCGCCTACGAGCAGTACTTC
many	TRBV5-1	TRBJ1-2	TRBD1	CASSLGPGTGGRGYGYTF	TGCGCCAGCAGCTTAGGCCCCGGGACAGGGGGCCGGGGCTATGGCTACACCTTC
.	TRBV5-6	TRBJ1-5	TRBD1	CASSLWTGGNQPQHF	TGTGCCAGCAGCTTGTGGACAGGGGGTAATCAGCCCCAGCATTTT
many	TRBV18	TRBJ2-5	.	CASSPPGTHQETQYF	TGTGCCAGCTCACCACCCGGGACCCATCAAGAGACCCAGTACTTC
many	TRBV20-1	TRBJ1-1	TRBD1	CSARLPGGNTEAFF	TGCAGTGCTAGATTGCCAGGGGGTAACACTGAAGCTTTCTTT
few	TRBV6-2/TRBV6-3	TRBJ2-5	TRBD1	CASIPRDSGAAQYF	TGTGCCAGTATCCCCAGGGACAGCGGAGCGGCCCAGTACTTC
many	TRBV7-9	TRBJ2-5	.	CASSLGLGNRGETQYF	TGTGCCAGCAGCTTAGGGCTCGGCAACCGGGGTGAGACCCAGTACTTC
.	TRBV20-1	TRBJ1-5	TRBD1	CSASDREVDQPQHF	TGCAGTGCTAGCGACAGGGAAGTAGATCAGCCCCAGCATTTT
medium-sized	TRBV12-3/TRBV12-4	TRBJ1-2	.	CASTNRHDLTVLNYGYTF	TGTGCCAGCACCAACCGACACGATCTGACAGTTCTTAACTATGGCTACACCTTC
many	TRBV9	TRBJ2-5	.	CASSVGYVGAQETQYF	TGTGCCAGCAGCGTAGGTTATGTGGGGGCCCAAGAGACCCAGTACTTC
.	TRBV20-1	TRBJ1-2	.	CSAHRFGRANYGYTF	TGCAGTGCTCACCGATTTGGCAGGGCTAACTATGGCTACACCTTC
medium-sized	TRBV12-3/TRBV12-4	TRBJ1-5	.	CASSLGREGQPQHF	TGTGCCAGCAGTTTAGGTCGGGAGGGTCAGCCCCAGCATTTT
many	TRBV2	TRBJ2-3	TRBD2	CASGGISGSGFGTDTQYF	TGTGCCAGCGGCGGAATAAGCGGGAGCGGATTCGGAACAGATACGCAGTATTTT
.	TRBV5-1	TRBJ1-3	.	CASSADSSRNTIYF	TGCGCCAGCAGCGCTGACAGTTCACGAAACACCATATATTTT
medium-sized	TRBV27	TRBJ2-2	.	CASSRGWDTGELFF	TGTGCCAGCAGTCGGGGGTGGGACACCGGGGAGCTGTTTTTT
medium-sized	TRBV12-3/TRBV12-4	TRBJ2-7	.	CASSMSSYEQYF	TGTGCCAGCAGTATGAGCTCCTACGAGCAGTACTTC
.	TRBV20-1	TRBJ2-1	TRBD2	CISRGLAAYNEQFF	TGCATTTCTAGGGGACTAGCGGCCTACAATGAGCAGTTCTTC
.	TRBV2	TRBJ1-1	.	CASSEARCLEAEAFF	TGTGCCAGCAGTGAAGCTCGGTGCTTGGAGGCTGAAGCTTTCTTT
many	TRBV4-2	TRBJ2-3	.	CASSQEGSEATDTQYF	TGTGCCAGCAGCCAAGAGGGAAGCGAGGCCACAGATACGCAGTATTTT
many	TRBV27	TRBJ1-6	.	CASSQRDGPSPLHF	TGTGCCAGCAGTCAACGGGACGGACCCTCGCCCCTCCACTTT
many	TRBV19	TRBJ1-5	.	CASNRVGSQPQHF	TGTGCCAGTAATCGGGTCGGGTCCCAGCCCCAGCATTTT